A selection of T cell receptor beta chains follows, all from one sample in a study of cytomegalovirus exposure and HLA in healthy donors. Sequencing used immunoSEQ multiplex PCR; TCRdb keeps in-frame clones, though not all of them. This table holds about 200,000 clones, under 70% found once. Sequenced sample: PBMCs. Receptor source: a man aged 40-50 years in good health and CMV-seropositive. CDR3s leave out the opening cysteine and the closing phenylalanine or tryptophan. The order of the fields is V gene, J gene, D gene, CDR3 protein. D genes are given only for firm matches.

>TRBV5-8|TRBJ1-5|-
ASSLAGEGKWPQH
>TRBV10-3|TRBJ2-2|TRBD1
AIRGQGEYAGELF
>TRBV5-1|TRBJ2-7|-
ASSLDWEQEGPSYEQY
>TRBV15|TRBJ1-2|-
ATSRDTAGGYT
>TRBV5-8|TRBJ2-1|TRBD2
ASSLAERGGLNEQF
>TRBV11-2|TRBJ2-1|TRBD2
ASSSPRGATLNEQF
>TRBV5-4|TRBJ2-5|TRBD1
ASSLGQGAAQY
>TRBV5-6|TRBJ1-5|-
ASSFGTQPQH
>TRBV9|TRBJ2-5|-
ASSGWTEEETQY
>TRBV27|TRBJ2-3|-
ASSLGGTDTQY
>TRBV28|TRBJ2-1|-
ASRLRAGSMNINEQF
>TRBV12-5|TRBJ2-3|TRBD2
ASGTTTSGGLLYLTDTQY
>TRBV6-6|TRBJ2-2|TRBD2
ASSVGWRELSGELF
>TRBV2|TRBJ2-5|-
ASRDILVYQETQY
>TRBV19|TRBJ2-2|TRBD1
ASTRGFLTGELF
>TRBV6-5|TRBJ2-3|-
ASSSRGSGPDTQY
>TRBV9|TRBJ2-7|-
ASSVGQNYEQY
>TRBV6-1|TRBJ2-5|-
ASSDASAQY
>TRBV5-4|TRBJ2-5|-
ASRRWGLTRQETQY
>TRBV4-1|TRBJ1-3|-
ASSQDAGDVPGNTIY
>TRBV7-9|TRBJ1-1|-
SSSPGGSAEAF
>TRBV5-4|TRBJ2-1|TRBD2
ASSYTSGGANEQF
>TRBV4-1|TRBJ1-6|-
ASSQYTQTNSPLH
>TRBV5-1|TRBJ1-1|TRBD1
ASSLVGQGRNTEAF
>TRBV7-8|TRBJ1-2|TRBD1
ASSWDRVNYGYT
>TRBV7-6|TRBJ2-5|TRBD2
ASSTGVAGVEAQY
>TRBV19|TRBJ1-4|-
ASSITGDSDEKLF